In this sample, the clone carrying this T cell receptor beta chain turned up many times. The antigen is undetermined. These data are taken from a study of T cells in Graves' hyperthyroidism and ophthalmopathy. Findings and caveats of the study: Blood shared most expanded thyroid clonotypes above 0.001.

The study defined stable Graves' hyperthyroidism as no ophthalmopathy progression within 18 months. Fresh 10 ml peripheral blood yielded PBMCs. What was amplified from RNA transcripts were TCR beta CDR3 regions. HTBI primers were used for first-round RT-PCR of the TCR CDR3. TCRdb itself ran the multiplex PCR reads through MiXCR, one entry per CDR3 protein. The sample contains some 300,000 distinct CDR3 sequences, approximately 13% of which appear only once. Germline assignment: CDR1 LGHNT and CDR2 FRNRAP. The CDR3 consists of 13 residues. The trim removed 6 bases at V and 7 bases at J, leaving 3 bases unmatched.

The chain uses TRBV12-5 and TRBJ1-5; the match to TRBD1 covers 10 bases. The receptor was isolated from a woman in her thirties or forties with Graves' hyperthyroidism. The specimen was blood. CDR3 sequence: CASGGQGNQPQHF. The CDR3 DNA follows: TGTGCTAGTGGGGGACAGGGGAACCAGCCCCAGCATTTT.